The entry below describes one TCR beta chain. The data were obtained in a study of tumor T cells in aggressive B-cell lymphoma. The assay was immunoSEQ multiplex PCR, and TCRdb's table has in-frame clones only and misses some. The table has about 1,000 clones, around three quarters seen once. The germline V gene encodes CDR1 SGHDT and CDR2 YYEEEE. The length of the CDR3 is 15 residues. Losses at the gene ends were 3 bases for V and 7 bases for J; bases not matched to a gene: 11. The sample consisted of tumor tissue. The rearrangement joins TRBV5-6 to TRBJ2-5, with TRBD1 matching over 8 bases. The source of this sequence is an adult with diffuse large B cell lymphoma. The CDR3 spells CASSSGTGPFGTQYF. The CDR3 DNA reads as TGTGCCAGCAGCTCCGGGACAGGACCGTTTGGGACCCAGTACTTC.